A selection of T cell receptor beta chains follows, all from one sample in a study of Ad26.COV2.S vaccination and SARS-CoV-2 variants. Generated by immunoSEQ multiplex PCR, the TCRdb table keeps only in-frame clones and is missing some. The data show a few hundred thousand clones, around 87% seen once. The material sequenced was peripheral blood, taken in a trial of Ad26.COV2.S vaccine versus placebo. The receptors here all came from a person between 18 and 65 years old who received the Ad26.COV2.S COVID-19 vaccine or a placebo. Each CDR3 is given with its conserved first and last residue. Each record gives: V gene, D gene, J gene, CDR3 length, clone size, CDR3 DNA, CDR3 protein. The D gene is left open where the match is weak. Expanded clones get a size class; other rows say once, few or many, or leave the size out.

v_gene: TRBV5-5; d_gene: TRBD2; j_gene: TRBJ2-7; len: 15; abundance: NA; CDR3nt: TGTGCCAGCAGCTCAATAGCGGGGGACCCATACGAGCAGTACTTC; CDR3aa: CASSSIAGDPYEQYF
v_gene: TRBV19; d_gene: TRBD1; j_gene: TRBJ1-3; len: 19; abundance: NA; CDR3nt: TGTGCCAGTAGTATCTTTTTGTCGGGACAGTTCTTCTCTGGAAACACCATATATTTT; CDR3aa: CASSIFLSGQFFSGNTIYF
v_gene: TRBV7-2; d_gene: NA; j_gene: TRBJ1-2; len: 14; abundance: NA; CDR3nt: TGTGCCAGCAGCTCAAGCGCAGGCAACTATGGCTACACCTTC; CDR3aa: CASSSSAGNYGYTF
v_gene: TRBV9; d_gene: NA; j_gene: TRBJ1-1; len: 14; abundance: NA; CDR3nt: TGTGCCAGCAGCGCCGAACAGGGTTTCACTGAAGCTTTCTTT; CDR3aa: CASSAEQGFTEAFF
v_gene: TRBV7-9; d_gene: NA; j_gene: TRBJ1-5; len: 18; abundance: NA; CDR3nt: TGTGCCAGCAGCGGAGCCCAGGACGCCCTTAATAGCAATCAGCCCCAGCATTTT; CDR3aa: CASSGAQDALNSNQPQHF
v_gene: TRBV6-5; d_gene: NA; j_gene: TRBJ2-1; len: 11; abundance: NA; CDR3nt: TGTGCCAGCAGTTATAGGGATGAGCAGTTCTTC; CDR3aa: CASSYRDEQFF
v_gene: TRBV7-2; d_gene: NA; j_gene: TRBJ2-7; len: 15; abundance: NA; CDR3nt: TGTGCCAGCAGCTTGGGGGTTTACAGCTCCTACGAGCAGTACTTC; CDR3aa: CASSLGVYSSYEQYF
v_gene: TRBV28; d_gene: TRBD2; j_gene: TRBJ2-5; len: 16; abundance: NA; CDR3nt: TGTGCCAGCAGTCCGGGAGGAGTCGGGTACCAAGAGACCCAGTACTTC; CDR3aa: CASSPGGVGYQETQYF
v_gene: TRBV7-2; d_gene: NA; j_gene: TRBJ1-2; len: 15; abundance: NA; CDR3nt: TGTGCCAGCAGCTTAGCCGCGGGGGTAAACTATGGCTACACCTTC; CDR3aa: CASSLAAGVNYGYTF
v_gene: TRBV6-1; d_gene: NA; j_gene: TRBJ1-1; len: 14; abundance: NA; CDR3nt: TGTGCCAGCAGTGAATACCACAGAGTCGTTGAAGCTTTCTTT; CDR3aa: CASSEYHRVVEAFF
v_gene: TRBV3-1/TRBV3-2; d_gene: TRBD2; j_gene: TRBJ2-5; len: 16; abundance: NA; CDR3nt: TGTGCCAGCAGCCAAGCCGCTAGCGGGGGTGGGGAGACCCAGTACTTC; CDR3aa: CASSQAASGGGETQYF
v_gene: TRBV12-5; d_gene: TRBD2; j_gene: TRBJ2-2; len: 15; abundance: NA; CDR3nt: TGTGCTAGTGGTTTGGGGCTAGCGGGCACCGGGGAGCTGTTTTTT; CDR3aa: CASGLGLAGTGELFF
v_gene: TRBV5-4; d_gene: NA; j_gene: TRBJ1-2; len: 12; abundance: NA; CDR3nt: TGTGCCAGCAGCCAAGATGCCTATGGCTACACCTTC; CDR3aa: CASSQDAYGYTF
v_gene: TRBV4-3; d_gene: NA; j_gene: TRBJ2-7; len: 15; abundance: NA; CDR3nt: TGCGCCAGCAGCCAAGATCACGCAGAATACTACGAGCAGTACTTC; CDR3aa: CASSQDHAEYYEQYF
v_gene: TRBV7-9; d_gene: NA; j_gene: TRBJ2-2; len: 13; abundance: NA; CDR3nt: TGTGCCAGCAGAAGTCCGGGGGACGGGGAGCTGTTTTTT; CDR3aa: CASRSPGDGELFF
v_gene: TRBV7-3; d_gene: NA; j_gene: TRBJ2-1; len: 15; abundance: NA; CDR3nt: TGTGCCAGCAGCTTAGTAAGGGGCCCCTACAATGAGCAGTTCTTC; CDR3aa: CASSLVRGPYNEQFF
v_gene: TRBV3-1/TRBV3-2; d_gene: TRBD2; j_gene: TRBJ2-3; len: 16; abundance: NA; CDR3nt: TGTGCCAGCAGCCAATGGTTAGCGGGGGGGTCTGATACGCAGTATTTT; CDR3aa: CASSQWLAGGSDTQYF
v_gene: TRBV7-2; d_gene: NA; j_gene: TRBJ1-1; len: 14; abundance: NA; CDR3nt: TGTGCCAGCAGCTTAGGTGGGGGGAGGACTGAAGCTTTCTTT; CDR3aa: CASSLGGGRTEAFF
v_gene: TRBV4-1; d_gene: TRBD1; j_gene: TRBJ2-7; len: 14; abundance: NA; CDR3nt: TGCGCCAGCAGCCTACGGACAGGGGAGCGGGAGCAGTACTTC; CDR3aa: CASSLRTGEREQYF
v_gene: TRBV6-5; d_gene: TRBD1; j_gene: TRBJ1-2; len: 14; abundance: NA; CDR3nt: TGTGCCAGCAGTTACTCCCAGGGGGTTGGAGGCTACACCTTC; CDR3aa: CASSYSQGVGGYTF
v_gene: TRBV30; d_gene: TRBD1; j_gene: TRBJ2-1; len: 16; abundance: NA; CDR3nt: TGTGCCTGGAGTCGGATGGGGGACAGGGTCTACAATGAGCAGTTCTTC; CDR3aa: CAWSRMGDRVYNEQFF
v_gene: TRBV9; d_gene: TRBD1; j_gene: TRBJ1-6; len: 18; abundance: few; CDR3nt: TGTGCCAGCAGCGTAGACGGACAGGAGAGCTCCTATAATTCACCCCTCCACTTT; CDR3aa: CASSVDGQESSYNSPLHF
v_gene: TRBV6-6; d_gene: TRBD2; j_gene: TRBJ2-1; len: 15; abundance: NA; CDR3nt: TGTGCCAGCAGGGGGCGGGGGAGCTCCTACAATGAGCAGTTCTTC; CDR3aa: CASRGRGSSYNEQFF
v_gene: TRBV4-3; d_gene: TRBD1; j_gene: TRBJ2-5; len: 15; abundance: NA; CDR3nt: TGCGCCAGCAGCCAAGGAGACAGGGATGCAGAGACCCAGTACTTC; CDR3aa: CASSQGDRDAETQYF
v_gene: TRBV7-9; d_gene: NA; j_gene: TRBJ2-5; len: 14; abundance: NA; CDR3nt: TGTGCCAGCAGCTTACGAGACTCCCAAGAGACCCAGTACTTC; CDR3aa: CASSLRDSQETQYF
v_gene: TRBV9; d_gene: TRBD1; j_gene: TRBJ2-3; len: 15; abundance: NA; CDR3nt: TGTGCCAGCAGCATGGGACAGGGGACCACAGATACGCAGTATTTT; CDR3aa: CASSMGQGTTDTQYF
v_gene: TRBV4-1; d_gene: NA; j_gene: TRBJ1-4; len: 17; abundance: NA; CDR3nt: TGCGCCAGCAGCCAAGGAGTATCAGGCGGAACTAATGAAAAACTGTTTTTT; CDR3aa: CASSQGVSGGTNEKLFF
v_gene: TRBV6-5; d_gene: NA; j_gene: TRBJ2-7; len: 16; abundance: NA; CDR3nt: TGTGCCAGCAGTTACGGGGTCGCCCCGGGGGATCGGGAGCAGTACTTC; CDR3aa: CASSYGVAPGDREQYF
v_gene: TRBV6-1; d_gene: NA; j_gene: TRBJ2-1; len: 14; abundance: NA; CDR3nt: TGTGCCAGCAGTGAAGAGAGGTCCTACAATGAGCAGTTCTTC; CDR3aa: CASSEERSYNEQFF
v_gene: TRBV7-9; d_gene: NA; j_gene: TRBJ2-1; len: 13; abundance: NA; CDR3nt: TGTGCCAGCAGCTTAGGTGGGGGGCTTGAGCAGTTCTTC; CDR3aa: CASSLGGGLEQFF
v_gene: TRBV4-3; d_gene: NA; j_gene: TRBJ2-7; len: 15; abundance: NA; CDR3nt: TGCGCCAGCAGCCTTACTATACCCCCGATGGAAGAGCAGTACTTC; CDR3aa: CASSLTIPPMEEQYF
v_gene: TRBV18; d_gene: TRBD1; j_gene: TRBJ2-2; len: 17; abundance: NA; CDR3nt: TGTGCCAGCTCGCCCGGGACAGGCGACCATGCGACCGGGGAGCTGTTTTTT; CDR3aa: CASSPGTGDHATGELFF
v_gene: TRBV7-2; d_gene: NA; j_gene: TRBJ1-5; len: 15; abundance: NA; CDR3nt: TGTGCCAGCAGCCACAATTGGGGTAGCAATCAGCCCCAGCATTTT; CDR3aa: CASSHNWGSNQPQHF
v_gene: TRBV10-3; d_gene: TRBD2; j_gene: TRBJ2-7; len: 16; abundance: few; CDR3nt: TGTGCCATCAGTGAGTCGGCGGGGGTGAGCTCCTACGAGCAGTACTTC; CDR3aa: CAISESAGVSSYEQYF
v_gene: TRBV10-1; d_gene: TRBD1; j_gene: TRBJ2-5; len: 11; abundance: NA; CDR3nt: TGCGCCGCTCACAGGGGGGAGACCCAGTACTTC; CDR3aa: CAAHRGETQYF
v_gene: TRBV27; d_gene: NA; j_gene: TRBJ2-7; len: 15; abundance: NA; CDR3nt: TGTGCCAGCAGGCCCAGGGGCCGTGACGCCTACGAGCAGTACTTC; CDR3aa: CASRPRGRDAYEQYF
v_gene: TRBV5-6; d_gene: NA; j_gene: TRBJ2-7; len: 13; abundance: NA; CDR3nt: TGTGCCAGCAGCTTGTTTCCGGGGAACGAGCAGTACTTC; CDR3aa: CASSLFPGNEQYF
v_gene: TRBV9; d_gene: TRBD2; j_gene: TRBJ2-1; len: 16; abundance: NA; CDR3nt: TGTGCCAGCAGCGTAGTTTTCGGGGGGGCTTGGAATGAGCAGTTCTTC; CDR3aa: CASSVVFGGAWNEQFF
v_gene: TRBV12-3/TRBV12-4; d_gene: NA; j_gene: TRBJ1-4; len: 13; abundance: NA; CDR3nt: TGTGCCAGCAGTCCCATAGGGAGGACCAAACTGTTTTTT; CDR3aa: CASSPIGRTKLFF
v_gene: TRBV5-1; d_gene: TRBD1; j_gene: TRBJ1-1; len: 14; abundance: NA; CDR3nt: TGCGCCAGCAGCTTGGGTCAGGGGGGCACTGAAGCTTTCTTT; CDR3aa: CASSLGQGGTEAFF
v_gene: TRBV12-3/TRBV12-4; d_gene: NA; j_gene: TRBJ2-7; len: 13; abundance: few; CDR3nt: TGTGCCAGCAGTTTGGGGGTTTCGGCCGAGCAGTACTTC; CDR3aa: CASSLGVSAEQYF
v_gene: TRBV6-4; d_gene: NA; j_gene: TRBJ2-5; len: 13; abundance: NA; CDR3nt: TGTGCCAGCTCATCGATTCCAGGAGAGACCCAGTACTTC; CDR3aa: CASSSIPGETQYF
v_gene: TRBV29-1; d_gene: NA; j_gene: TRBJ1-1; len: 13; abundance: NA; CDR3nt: TGCAGCGGTACCGGGACGGTTGGCACTGAAGCTTTCTTT; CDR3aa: CSGTGTVGTEAFF
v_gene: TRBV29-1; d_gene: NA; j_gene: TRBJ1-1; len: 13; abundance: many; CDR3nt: TGCAGCGCGACAGGACAGATGAACACTGAAGCTTTCTTT; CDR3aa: CSATGQMNTEAFF